These 9 T cell receptor beta chains were sequenced from one sample in a study of Graves' ophthalmopathy and Graves' hyperthyroidism. The TCR beta CDR3 regions underwent amplification from RNA transcripts. HTBI primers were employed in first-round RT-PCR, then a second-round multiplex PCR followed. TCRdb called the multiplex PCR reads again in MiXCR, with one record for every CDR3 protein. The sample contains 600,000 to 950,000 distinct CDR3 sequences, roughly two fifths of which appear only once. The specimen was peripheral blood. These receptors all come from an adult man with Graves' ophthalmopathy.

V usage is TRBV6-1 and J usage is TRBJ1-5, with D hard to call. The germline V and J ends were trimmed by 2 bases and 4 bases, with 9 bases remaining between them. The CDR3 totals 14 residues. The V gene's germline CDR1 is MNHNS and CDR2 SASEGT. DNA for the CDR3: TGTGCCAGCAGTGAAAATTGGGTGAATCAGCCCCAGCATTTT. The encoded protein is CASSENWVNQPQHF.

The chain links TRBV7-9 to TRBJ1-1, with D maybe TRBD1 (5 bases). V dropped 5 bases and J dropped 1 base, with 14 bases sitting between them. This CDR3 contains 15 residues. Germline CDR1 SEHNR, CDR2 FQNEAQ (reference sequence). DNA of the CDR3: TGTGCCAGCAGCCAACGGGGACGGACGAACACTGAAGCTTTCTTT. Its protein product is CASSQRGRTNTEAFF.

J is TRBJ2-5 and V is TRBV6-1; perhaps TRBD2 as D (5 bases). V lost 4 bases to trimming and J lost 5 bases, with 17 bases between them. The CDR3 is made up of 15 amino acids. Germline CDR1 and CDR2: MNHNS and SASEGT. CDR3 loop: CASSVPIVAQETQYF. DNA for the CDR3: TGTGCCAGCAGTGTTCCCATAGTAGCGCAGGAGACCCAGTACTTC.

This clonotype showed up many times. This rearrangement joins TRBV7-2 to TRBJ2-5, with 12 bases lining up with TRBD2. Germline V gene lookup returns CDR1 SGHTA and CDR2 FQGNSA. V dropped 5 bases and J dropped 3; count of bases not matched to a gene: 4. The CDR3 is made up of 15 amino acids. CDR3 in DNA: TGTGCCAGCAGCCCGAGGACTAGCGGGGAAGAGACCCAGTACTTC. This sequence encodes CASSPRTSGEETQYF.

The V call is TRBV20-1, the J call TRBJ1-1, with no clear D. This CDR3 region has 11 residues. V lost 5 bases, J lost 7 bases, and 11 bases lay in between. From germline, CDR1 is DFQATT and CDR2 SNEGSKA (reference sequence). As DNA, the CDR3 is TGCAGTGCTCGGGCCTTTGGTGAAGCTTTCTTT. This translates into CSARAFGEAFF.

The chain carries TRBV12-3 or TRBV12-4 and TRBJ2-7; possibly TRBD2 for D (5 bases). The CDR3 is 14 residues long. V lost 5 bases and J lost 1, with 12 bases in between. DNA of the CDR3: TGTGCCAGCAGTCCCCAGAGGGCTTCCTACGAGCAGTACTTC. As protein: CASSPQRASYEQYF.

Regarding this clonotype: In this CDR3 the conserved last residue, phenylalanine or tryptophan, is missing, so a read error is likely. The DNA is left out, because the CDR3 cannot be placed on it with certainty; the CDR3 is given as TCRdb lists it. The V gene is TRBV20-1, the J gene TRBJ2-6; TRBD1, as called in the table, went unchecked against the DNA. From germline, CDR1 is DFQATT and CDR2 SNEGSKA (reference sequence). A total of 8 residues make up the CDR3, ends included. CDR3 loop: CSAQPLSL.

The chain couples TRBV7-9 to TRBJ2-7, with D unresolved. The V end lost 4 bases, the J end lost 1 base, and 14 bases lay between the germline ends. This CDR3 has 15 amino acids. Germline lookup yields CDR1 SEHNR and CDR2 FQNEAQ (reference sequence). The CDR3 sequence is CASSYPARFSYEQYF. In DNA, the CDR3 is TGTGCCAGCAGCTACCCCGCCAGATTTTCCTACGAGCAGTACTTC.

The chain employs TRBV7-2 and TRBJ2-2, with D unclear. This CDR3 contains 15 residues. With 2 bases removed from V and 2 bases from J, the gap between germline ends came to 9 bases. Germline lookup yields CDR1 SGHTA and CDR2 FQGNSA. The CDR3 loop is CASSLFDGNTGELFF. The CDR3 region has the DNA TGTGCCAGCAGCTTATTTGACGGCAACACCGGGGAGCTGTTTTTT.